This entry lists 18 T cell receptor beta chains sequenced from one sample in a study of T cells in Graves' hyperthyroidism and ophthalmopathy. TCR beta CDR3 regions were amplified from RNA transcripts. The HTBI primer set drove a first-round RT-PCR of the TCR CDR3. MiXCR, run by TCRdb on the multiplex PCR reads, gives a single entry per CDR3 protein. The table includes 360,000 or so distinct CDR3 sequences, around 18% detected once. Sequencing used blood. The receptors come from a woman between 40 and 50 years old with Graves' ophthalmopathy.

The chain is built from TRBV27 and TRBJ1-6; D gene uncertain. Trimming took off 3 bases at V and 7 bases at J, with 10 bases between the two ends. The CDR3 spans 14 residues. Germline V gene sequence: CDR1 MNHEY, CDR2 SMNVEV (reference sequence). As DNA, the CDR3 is TGTGCCAGCAGTTTCACGGGGAAAAATTCACCCCTCCACTTT. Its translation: CASSFTGKNSPLHF.

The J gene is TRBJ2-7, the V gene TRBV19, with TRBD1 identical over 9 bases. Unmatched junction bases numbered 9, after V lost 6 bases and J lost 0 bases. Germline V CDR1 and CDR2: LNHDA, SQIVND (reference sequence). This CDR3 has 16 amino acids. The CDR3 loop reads CASRGPGQGGSYEQYF. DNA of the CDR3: TGTGCCAGTAGAGGCCCGGGACAGGGAGGCTCCTACGAGCAGTACTTC. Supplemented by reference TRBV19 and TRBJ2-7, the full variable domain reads DGGITQSPKYLFRKEGQNVTLSCEQNLNHDAMYWYRQDPGQGLRLIYYSQIVNDFQKGDIAEGYSVSREKKESFPLTVTSAQKNPTAFYLCASRGPGQGGSYEQYFGPGTRLTVT.

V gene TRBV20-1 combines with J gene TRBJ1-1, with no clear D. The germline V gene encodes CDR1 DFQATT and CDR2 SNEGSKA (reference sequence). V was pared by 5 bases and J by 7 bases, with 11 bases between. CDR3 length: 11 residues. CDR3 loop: CSAPTPDEAFF. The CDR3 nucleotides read TGCAGTGCTCCAACCCCTGATGAAGCTTTCTTT.

The CDR3 DNA is TGTGCCAGCAGCGTATCAGGGAGGTACGAGCAGTACTTC. Translated, it gives CASSVSGRYEQYF. The chain has TRBV9 and TRBJ2-7; a possible D gene is TRBD2 (6 bases). CDR1 and CDR2 from the germline V gene are SGDLS and YYNGEE. The V gene lost 1 base and the J gene lost 4 bases, with 9 bases spanning the gap. The CDR3 has 13 residues.

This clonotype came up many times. The CDR3 DNA reads TGTGCCAGCAGTTTAGGGGGCCTGACAGGAAACCAGCCCCAGCATTTT. Amino acid sequence: CASSLGGLTGNQPQHF. The V and J genes are TRBV28 and TRBJ1-5; a possible D gene is TRBD1 (6 bases). V shed 2 bases and J shed 7 bases, with 18 bases lying between them. The CDR3 is made up of 16 amino acids. Germline V gene data show CDR1 as MDHEN and CDR2 as SYDVKM. The full variable domain, completed using reference TRBV28 and TRBJ1-5, is DVKVTQSSRYLVKRTGEKVFLECVQDMDHENMFWYRQDPGLGLRLIYFSYDVKMKEKGDIPEGYSVSREKKERFSLILESASTNQTSMYLCASSLGGLTGNQPQHFGDGTRLSIL.

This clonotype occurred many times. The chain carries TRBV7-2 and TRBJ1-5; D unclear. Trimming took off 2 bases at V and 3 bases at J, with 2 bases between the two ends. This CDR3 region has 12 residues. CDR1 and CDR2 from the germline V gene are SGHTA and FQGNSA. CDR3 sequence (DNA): TGTGCCAGCAGCTTATACAATCAGCCCCAGCATTTT. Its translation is CASSLYNQPQHF.

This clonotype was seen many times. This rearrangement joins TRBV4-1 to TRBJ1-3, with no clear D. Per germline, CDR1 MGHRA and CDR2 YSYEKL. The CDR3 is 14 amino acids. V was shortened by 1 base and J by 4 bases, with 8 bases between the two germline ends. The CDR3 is CASSQVGPGNTIYF. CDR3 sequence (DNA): TGCGCCAGCAGCCAAGTCGGTCCAGGAAACACCATATATTTT.

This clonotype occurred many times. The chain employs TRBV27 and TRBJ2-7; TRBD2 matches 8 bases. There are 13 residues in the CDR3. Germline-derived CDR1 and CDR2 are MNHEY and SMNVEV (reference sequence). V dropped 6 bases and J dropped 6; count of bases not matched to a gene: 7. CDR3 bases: TGTGCCAGCAGGTTGGGACTAGGACGCGAGCAGTACTTC. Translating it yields CASRLGLGREQYF.

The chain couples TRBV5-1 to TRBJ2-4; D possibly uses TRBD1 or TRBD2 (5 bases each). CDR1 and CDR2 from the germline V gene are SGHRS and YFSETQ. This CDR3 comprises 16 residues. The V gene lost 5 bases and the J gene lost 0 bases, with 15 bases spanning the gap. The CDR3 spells CASSFGAGLAKNIQYF. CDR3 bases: TGCGCCAGCAGTTTCGGGGCAGGACTAGCCAAAAACATTCAGTACTTC.

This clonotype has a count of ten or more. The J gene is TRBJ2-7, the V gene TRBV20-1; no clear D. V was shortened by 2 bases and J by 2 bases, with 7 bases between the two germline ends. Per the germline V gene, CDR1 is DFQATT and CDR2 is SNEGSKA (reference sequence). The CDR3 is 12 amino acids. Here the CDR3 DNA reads TGCAGTGCTAGACCGCAACCCTACGAGCAGTACTTC. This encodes CSARPQPYEQYF.

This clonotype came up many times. The CDR3 region has the DNA TGTGCCAGCAGTTTACGGGAAAGCTCTGGAAACACCATATATTTT. This sequence encodes CASSLRESSGNTIYF. This sequence joins TRBV12-3 or TRBV12-4 and TRBJ1-3, with unresolved D. The CDR3 totals 15 residues. V was clipped by 2 bases and J by 0 bases, with 8 bases between them.

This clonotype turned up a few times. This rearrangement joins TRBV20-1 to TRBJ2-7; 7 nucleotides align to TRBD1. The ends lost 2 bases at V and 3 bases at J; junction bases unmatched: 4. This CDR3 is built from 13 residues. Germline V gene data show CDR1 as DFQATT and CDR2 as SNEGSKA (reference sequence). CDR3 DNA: TGCAGTGCTAGAACCAGGGGGTTCTACGAGCAGTACTTC. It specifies CSARTRGFYEQYF.

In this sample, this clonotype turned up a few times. The chain's CDR3 is CSARALRTLEEQYF. The DNA of the CDR3 is TGCAGTGCTAGAGCCCTTAGGACATTAGAAGAGCAGTACTTC. V gene TRBV20-1 combines with J gene TRBJ2-7; D is possibly TRBD1 (5 bases). V shed 1 base and J shed 7 bases, with 17 bases lying between them. The length of the CDR3 is 14 residues. The germline CDR1 and CDR2 sequences are DFQATT and SNEGSKA (reference sequence).

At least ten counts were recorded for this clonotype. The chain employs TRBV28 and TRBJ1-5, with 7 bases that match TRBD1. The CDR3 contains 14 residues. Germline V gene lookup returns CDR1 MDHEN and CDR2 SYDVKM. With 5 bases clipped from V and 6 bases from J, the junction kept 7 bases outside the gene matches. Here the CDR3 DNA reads TGTGCCAGCAGTCTTGCGACAGGGATTCAGCCCCAGCATTTT. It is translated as CASSLATGIQPQHF.

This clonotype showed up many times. CDR3 residues: CASSLWGVRDTEAFF. In DNA, the CDR3 is TGTGCCAGCAGTTTATGGGGGGTTAGGGACACTGAAGCTTTCTTT. This chain links TRBV12-3 or TRBV12-4 with TRBJ1-1, with a tentative D call TRBD1 (5 bases). V lost 2 bases and J lost 3, with 13 bases in between. This CDR3 has 15 amino acids.

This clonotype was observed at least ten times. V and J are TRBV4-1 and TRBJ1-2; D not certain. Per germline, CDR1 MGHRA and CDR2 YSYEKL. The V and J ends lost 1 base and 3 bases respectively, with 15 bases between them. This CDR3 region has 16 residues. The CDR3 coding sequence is TGCGCCAGCAGCCAAGGTAGGGTCCTCCCATACTATGGCTACACCTTC. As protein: CASSQGRVLPYYGYTF.

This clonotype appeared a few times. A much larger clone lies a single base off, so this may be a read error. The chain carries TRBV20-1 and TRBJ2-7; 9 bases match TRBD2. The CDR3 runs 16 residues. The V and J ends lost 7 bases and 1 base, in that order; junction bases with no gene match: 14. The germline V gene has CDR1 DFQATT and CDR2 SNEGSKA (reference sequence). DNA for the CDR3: TGCAGTGTTCAGCCGAGTAGCGGGAGTGGTTCCTACGAGCAGTACTTC. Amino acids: CSVQPSSGSGSYEQYF.

The CDR3 DNA follows: TGTGCCAGCAGTTACTTACCCGGGACAGGGGGGATTTCGAGCCCTGAAGCTTTCTTT. It translates to CASSYLPGTGGISSPEAFF. This chain links TRBV6-2 or TRBV6-3 with TRBJ1-1; TRBD1 agrees at 11 bases. Trimming cost V 1 base and J 6 bases; bases outside gene matches: 16. CDR1 and CDR2 from the germline V gene are MNHEY and SVGEGT. The CDR3 length is 19 residues.